The clone carrying this TCR beta chain occurred once. Its target is not known. Germline V gives CDR1 SNHLY, CDR2 FYNNEI. J gave up 6 bases and V 5 bases, and 8 bases lay outside the gene matches. The CDR3 length is 15 residues. TCRdb's copy holds only in-frame clones and misses some; the assay was immunoSEQ multiplex PCR. In the table there are approximately 200,000 clones, 90% to 95% of which are singletons. The data originate from a study of T cell responses to AZD1222 COVID-19 vaccine. Study results and caveats: When two AZD1222 doses had been given, Spike-specific TCR breadth and depth rose. Females outnumbered males among donors, who were mostly white British; clonal diversity was possibly underestimated. Close to half of spike-specific TCRs reportedly recognize unmutated variant regions.

Sequenced material: peripheral blood, taken on day 0 of AZD1222 vaccination. The chain couples TRBV2 to TRBJ1-5; 9 positions agree with TRBD1. The TCR originated in an adult in good health. For the CDR3, the DNA is TGTGCCAGCAGTCGCCGGGACAGGGTGGCTCAGCCCCAGCATTTT. Amino acids: CASSRRDRVAQPQHF.